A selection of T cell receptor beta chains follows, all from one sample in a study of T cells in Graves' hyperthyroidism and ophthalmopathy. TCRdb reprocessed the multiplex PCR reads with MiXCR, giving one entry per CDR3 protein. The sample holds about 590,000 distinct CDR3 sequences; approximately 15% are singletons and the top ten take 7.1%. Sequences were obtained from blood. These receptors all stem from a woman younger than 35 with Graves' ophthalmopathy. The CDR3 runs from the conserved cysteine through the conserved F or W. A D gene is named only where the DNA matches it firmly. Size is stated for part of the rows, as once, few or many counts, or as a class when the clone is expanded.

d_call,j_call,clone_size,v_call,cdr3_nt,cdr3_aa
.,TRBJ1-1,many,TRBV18,TGTGCCAGCTCACCATCGCAGGGCTCGGGCACTGAAGCTTTCTTT,CASSPSQGSGTEAFF
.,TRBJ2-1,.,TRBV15,TGTGCCACCAGCAGAGATTCACAGAGGGCCAATGAGCAGTTCTTC,CATSRDSQRANEQFF
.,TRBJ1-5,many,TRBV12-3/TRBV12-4,TGTGCCAGCAGTTTCGGCGGATATAGCAATCAGCCCCAGCATTTT,CASSFGGYSNQPQHF
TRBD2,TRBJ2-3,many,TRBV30,TGTGCCTGGAGTGTACGGACTAGCCGGGGAGATACGCAGTATTTT,CAWSVRTSRGDTQYF
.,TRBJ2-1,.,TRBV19,TGTGCCACGCGCCCGGAGGGCCGTGGGAATGAGCAGTTCTTC,CATRPEGRGNEQFF
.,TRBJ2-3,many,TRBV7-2,TGTGCCAGCAGCGGACGGGACGGAGGGGTATATACGCAGTATTTT,CASSGRDGGVYTQYF
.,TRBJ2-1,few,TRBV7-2,TGTGCCAGCAGCCCGGCCGGTTTGAGCTCCTACAATGAGCAGTTCTTC,CASSPAGLSSYNEQFF
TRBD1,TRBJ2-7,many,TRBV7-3,TGTGCCAGCAGCCAGGACAGGGATTCCTACGAGCAGTACTTC,CASSQDRDSYEQYF
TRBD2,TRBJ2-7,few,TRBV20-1,TGCAGTGCTCCGGGACTAGCGGGAGAGGAGCAGTACTTC,CSAPGLAGEEQYF
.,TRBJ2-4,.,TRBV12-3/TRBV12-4,TGTGCCAGCAGTTTTAAAGAAAACATTCAGTACTTC,CASSFKENIQYF
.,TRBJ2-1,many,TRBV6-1,TGTGCCAGCACGGGAGCCCACTACAATGAGCAGTTCTTC,CASTGAHYNEQFF
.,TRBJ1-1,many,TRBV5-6,TGTGCCAGCAGCTGGTCTCCCGGGCAGCTGAACACTGAAGCTTTCTTT,CASSWSPGQLNTEAFF
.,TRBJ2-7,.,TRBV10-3,TGTGCCATCAGTGACCCCGCGCCTCCAGGGAAAGACGAGCAGTACTTC,CAISDPAPPGKDEQYF
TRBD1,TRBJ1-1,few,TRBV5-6,TGTGCCAGCAGCCCCGGTTGGGGACAGTTGAACACTGAAGCTTTCTTT,CASSPGWGQLNTEAFF
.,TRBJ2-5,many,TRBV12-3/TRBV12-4,TGTGCCAGCAGTTTAAAAGCAGGTCGAGAGACCCAGTACTTC,CASSLKAGRETQYF
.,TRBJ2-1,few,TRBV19,TGTGCCAGTAGTATGTGGAATCATGAGCAGTTCTTC,CASSMWNHEQFF
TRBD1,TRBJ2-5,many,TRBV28,TGTGCCAGCAGGGGGGTTCGGACAGGGGAAAATCACCAAGAGACCCAGTACTTC,CASRGVRTGENHQETQYF
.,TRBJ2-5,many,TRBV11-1,TGTGCCAGCTCAGAGTCTCAAGAGACCCAGTACTTC,CASSESQETQYF
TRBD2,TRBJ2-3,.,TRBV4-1,TGCGCCAGCAGCGGGACTAGCGGGAGAGGCCCAGATACGCAGTATTTT,CASSGTSGRGPDTQYF
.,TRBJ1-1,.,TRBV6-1,TGTGCCAGCAGTGAACCCGGACAGCTCACTGAAGCTTTCTTT,CASSEPGQLTEAFF
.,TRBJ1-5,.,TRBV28,TGTGCCAGCAGTTTGGGGGCAGGGGCCATCAATCAGCCCCAGCATTTT,CASSLGAGAINQPQHF
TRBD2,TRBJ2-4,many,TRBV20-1,TGCAGTGCTAGTCCTAGCGGGGGTACCAAAAACATTCAGTACTTC,CSASPSGGTKNIQYF
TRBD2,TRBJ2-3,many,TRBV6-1,TGTGCCAGCAGATTGACTAGCGGATACACAGATACGCAGTATTTT,CASRLTSGYTDTQYF
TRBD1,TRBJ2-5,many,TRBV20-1,TGCAGTGGGGACAGGGAAGAGACCCAGTACTTC,CSGDREETQYF
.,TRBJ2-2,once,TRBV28,TGTGCCAGCAGTTTAGAGGGGTTTCCCCCCGGGGAGCTGTTTTTT,CASSLEGFPPGELFF
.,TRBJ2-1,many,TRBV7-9,TGTGCCAGCAGCTTACCGGGTCACCAAGGGAATGAGCAGTTCTTC,CASSLPGHQGNEQFF
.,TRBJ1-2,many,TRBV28,TGTGCCAGCAGTGCGCCCGTGCACCCCTATGGCTACACCTTC,CASSAPVHPYGYTF
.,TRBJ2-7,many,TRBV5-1,TGCGCCAGCAGCTCCAATCCAGGGGCCTACGAGCAGTACTTC,CASSSNPGAYEQYF
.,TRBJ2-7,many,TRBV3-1,TGTGCCAGCAGCCACCCACGCAGCTCCTACGAGCAGTACTTC,CASSHPRSSYEQYF
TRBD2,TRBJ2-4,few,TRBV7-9,TGTGCCAGCAGCCTTCGGACTAGCGGAGCCAAAAACATTCAGTACTTC,CASSLRTSGAKNIQYF
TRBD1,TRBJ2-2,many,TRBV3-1,TGTGCCAGCAGCCACCCGACAGGGGGCGGGGTAAACACCGGGGAGCTGTTTTTT,CASSHPTGGGVNTGELFF
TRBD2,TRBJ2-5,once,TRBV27,TGTGCCAGCAGACTCGGGACTAGCGGGAGGGTAGGCCAAGAGACCCAGTACTTC,CASRLGTSGRVGQETQYF
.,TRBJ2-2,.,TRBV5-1,TGCGCCAGCAGCTTGACTAGTTGGGGCGGGGAGCTGTTTTTT,CASSLTSWGGELFF
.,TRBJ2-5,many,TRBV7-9,TGTGCCAGCAGCTTGATTGGTTTACAAGAGACCCAGTACTTC,CASSLIGLQETQYF
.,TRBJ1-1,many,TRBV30,TGTGCTTATTCAAAGGGGGGGACTGAAGCTTTCTTT,CAYSKGGTEAFF
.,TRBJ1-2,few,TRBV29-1,TGCAGCGTTTCTCGGGGGGCCTATGGCTACACCTTC,CSVSRGAYGYTF
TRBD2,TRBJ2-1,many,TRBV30,TGTGCCTGGAGTAGGTGGGAGGGCAGGTACAATGAGCAGTTCTTC,CAWSRWEGRYNEQFF
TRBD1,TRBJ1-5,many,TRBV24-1,TGTGCCACCAGTGACGCGCCAGGGGGCAAGCAGCCCCAGCATTTT,CATSDAPGGKQPQHF
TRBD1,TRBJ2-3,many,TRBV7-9,TGTGCCAGCAGCGATTGGACAGGGGGATCGGCAGATACGCAGTATTTT,CASSDWTGGSADTQYF
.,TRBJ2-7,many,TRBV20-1,TGCAGTGCTATAGGTCCGGGAGAGGTCGAGCAGTACTTC,CSAIGPGEVEQYF
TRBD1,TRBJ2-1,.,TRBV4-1,TGCGCCAGCAGCCCTCGAGAGGGGGCCTCTACCAACAATGAGCAGTTCTTC,CASSPREGASTNNEQFF